In its sample, the clone carrying this TCR beta chain is medium-sized. Its antigen is undetermined. The library was designed around alpha chains, so this beta chain is a stray read whose abundance carries little weight. Using its own MiXCR run on the 5' RACE reads, TCRdb lists one record per CDR3 protein. The table has over 5,500 distinct CDR3 sequences, about 16% seen once. The record originates from a study of spatial heterogeneity in lung cancer. Findings and limits, study-wide: The study found that expanded intratumoral alpha and beta TCR counts tracked tumor mutation counts.

The time point is: sample taken at primary tumor resection. This TCR came from a male donor with early-stage non-small cell lung cancer. The starting material was lung tumor tissue, obtained at surgery.

As DNA, the CDR3 is TGTGCCAGCAGTCCGTCGACTAGCGGTCTCTACGAGCAGTACTTC. Its translation: CASSPSTSGLYEQYF. The J gene is TRBJ2-7, the V gene TRBV12-3 or TRBV12-4; 9 nucleotides line up with TRBD2. There are 15 residues in the CDR3. V shed 5 bases, J shed 3 bases, and the junction held 8 bases outside the gene matches.